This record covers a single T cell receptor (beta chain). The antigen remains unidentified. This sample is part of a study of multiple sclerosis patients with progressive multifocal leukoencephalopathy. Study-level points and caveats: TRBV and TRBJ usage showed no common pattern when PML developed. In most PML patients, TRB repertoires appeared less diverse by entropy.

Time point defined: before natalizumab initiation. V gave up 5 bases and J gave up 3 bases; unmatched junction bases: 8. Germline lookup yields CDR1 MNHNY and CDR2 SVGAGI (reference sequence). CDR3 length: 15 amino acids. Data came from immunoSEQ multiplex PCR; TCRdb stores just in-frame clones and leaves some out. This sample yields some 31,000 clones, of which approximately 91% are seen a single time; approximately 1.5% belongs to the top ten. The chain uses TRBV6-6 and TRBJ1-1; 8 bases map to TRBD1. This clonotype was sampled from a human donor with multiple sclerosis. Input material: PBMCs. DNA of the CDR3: TGTGCCAGCAGTCCGGACAGGGTAGGTGACACTGAAGCTTTCTTT. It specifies CASSPDRVGDTEAFF.